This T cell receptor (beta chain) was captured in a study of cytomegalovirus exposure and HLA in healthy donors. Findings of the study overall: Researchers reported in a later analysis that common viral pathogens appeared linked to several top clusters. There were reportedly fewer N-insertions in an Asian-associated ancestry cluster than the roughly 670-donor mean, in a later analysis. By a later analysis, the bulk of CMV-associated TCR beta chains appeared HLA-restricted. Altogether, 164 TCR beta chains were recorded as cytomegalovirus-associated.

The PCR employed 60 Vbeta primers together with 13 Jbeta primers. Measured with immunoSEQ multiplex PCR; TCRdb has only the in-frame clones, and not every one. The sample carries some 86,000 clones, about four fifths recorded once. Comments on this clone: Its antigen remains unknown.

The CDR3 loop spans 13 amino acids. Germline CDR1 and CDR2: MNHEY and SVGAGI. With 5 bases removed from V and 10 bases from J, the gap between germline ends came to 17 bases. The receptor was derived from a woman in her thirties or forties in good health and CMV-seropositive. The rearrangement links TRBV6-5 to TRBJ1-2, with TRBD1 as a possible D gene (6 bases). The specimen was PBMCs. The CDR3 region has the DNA TGTGCCAGCAGTCTCGACAGGACCGATCCCTACACCTTC. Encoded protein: CASSLDRTDPYTF.